The rows below give T cell receptor beta chains drawn from one sample of a study of shared clonotypes between healthy human individuals. The method was immunoSEQ multiplex PCR; TCRdb's version includes in-frame clones alone and lacks a portion of them. The sample shows 700,000 or so clones, approximately 75% of them seen only once. Source material: memory CD4+ T cells sorted from blood. These TCRs come from a woman aged 25 to 39 in good health. Each CDR3 is given with its conserved first and last residue. A D gene is named only where the DNA matches it firmly. Only part of the rows carry a size: once, few, many, or a class if the clone is expanded.

>.|.|TRBJ1-1|TRBV5-6
CASTQLGIGVNTEAFF
TGTGCCAGCACCCAGTTAGGTATAGGGGTGAACACTGAAGCTTTCTTT
>.|.|TRBJ1-5|TRBV28
CASSLLSDNQPQHF
TGTGCCAGCAGTTTACTCTCGGATAATCAGCCCCAGCATTTT
>.|.|TRBJ1-1|TRBV4-1
CASSLPGRRNTEAFF
TGCGCCAGCAGCCTCCCGGGACGCCGGAACACTGAAGCTTTCTTT
>.|.|TRBJ1-5|TRBV6-6
CASSSRDSNQPQHF
TGTGCCAGCAGTTCCAGAGATAGCAATCAGCCCCAGCATTTT
>.|.|TRBJ2-3|TRBV7-9
CARGVGTVPPDTQYF
TGTGCCCGGGGGGTCGGGACAGTACCCCCAGATACGCAGTATTTT
>TRBD2|.|TRBJ2-3|TRBV6-1
CASSRVAGAGDTQYF
TGTGCCAGCAGTAGGGTAGCGGGAGCGGGCGATACGCAGTATTTT
>TRBD1|.|TRBJ1-1|TRBV6-1
CASRPGGWIEAFF
TGTGCCAGCAGGCCAGGGGGCTGGATTGAAGCTTTCTTT
>TRBD2|.|TRBJ2-3|TRBV11-3
CASSLGTSGSVDTQYF
TGTGCCAGCAGCTTAGGCACTAGCGGGAGTGTAGATACGCAGTATTTT
>.|.|TRBJ1-1|TRBV7-8
CASSSIARDTEAFF
TGTGCCAGCAGCTCGATCGCCCGAGACACTGAAGCTTTCTTT
>TRBD1|many|TRBJ1-4|TRBV7-9
CASSPGDRDIEKLFF
TGTGCCAGCAGCCCAGGGGACAGGGATATTGAAAAACTGTTTTTT
>TRBD1|.|TRBJ1-2|TRBV29-1
CSPWDRGRRLCYTF
TGCAGCCCCTGGGACAGGGGCCGACGGTTGTGCTACACCTTC
>TRBD1|.|TRBJ2-5|TRBV7-6
CASSLGPGTGQETQYF
TGTGCCAGCAGCTTAGGGCCCGGGACAGGGCAAGAGACCCAGTACTTC
>TRBD2|few|TRBJ2-1|TRBV14
CASSQALAGGANEQFF
TGTGCCAGCAGCCAGGCGCTAGCGGGAGGGGCGAATGAGCAGTTCTTC